These 2 T cell receptor beta chains were all obtained from the same sample, sequenced in a study of T-cell memory formation after mild COVID-19. TCRdb re-called the 5' RACE reads with MiXCR, one entry per CDR3 protein. Of fewer than 250,000 distinct CDR3 sequences listed, roughly 10% are singletons. Material: PBMCs or a T cell subset sorted from them (not recorded which). Receptors were obtained from a man between 18 and 35 years old who had mild COVID-19 (a few samples of this study predate the infection). Cell type and time point are not known.

CDR3 coding DNA: TGTGCCAGCAGTAGGGACAGGGAGGCGTCGCCCCAGCATTTT. This codes for CASSRDREASPQHF. The chain links TRBV12-3 or TRBV12-4 to TRBJ1-5, with 9 nucleotides matching TRBD1. The CDR3 extends over 14 amino acids. V lost 5 bases and J lost 9; bases outside the gene matches: 8.

This chain uses TRBV18 with TRBJ1-5; D might be TRBD1 (5 bases). Trimming removed 6 bases from V and 4 bases from J, with 13 bases in between. Per germline, CDR1 KGHSH and CDR2 LQKENI. There are 14 residues in the CDR3. CDR3: CASSITGLNQPQHF. In DNA, the CDR3 is TGTGCCAGCTCTATCACAGGACTGAATCAGCCCCAGCATTTT.